This TCR beta chain derives from a study of blood T cells in healthy people across ages (dated by TCRdb to the mid-2010s). As for the study more broadly: In model experiments, template switching captured about one uniquely barcoded TCR beta cDNA molecule for every two T cells. Two additional independent replicas of 1 million unique cDNA reads from the same blood draw were analyzed for two donors (one aged 18 to 29 and one aged 80 or older). Four age groups were formed from the donors: young (average about 17 years), middle-aged (approximately 39), aged (more than 55) and long-lived (82). To avoid experimental bias, donors of different ages were randomly spread across the sequencing lanes. Age-related changes in TCR beta repertoire diversity were measured in the study by deep sequencing normalized with unique cDNA molecular identifiers. Results the study describes overall, beyond this receptor: There was a strong correlation between observed TCR beta diversity and the percentage of naive T cells measured by flow cytometry. Compared with the aged group, the long-lived group had more naive CD4+ T cells, fewer expanded clones and increased TCR diversity, a pattern suggesting age selection. Conclusive comparison of naive and antigen-experienced compartments was prevented by the profiling of bulk unsorted PBMCs. Donor CMV infection status was unknown, potentially confounding age-related changes in expanded clonotypes. As age increased, observed TCR beta diversity per million T cells dropped in a roughly linear way, and a significant reduction was already evident by age 40. Estimates of total diversity from one million sequenced T cells were regarded as lower bounds and underestimates.

For this chain, trimming is 3 bases at the V end and 10 bases at the J end, and the number of junction bases without a gene match is 12. The germline V gene sets CDR1 to SGHTA and CDR2 to FQGNSA. The cysteine opens and the phenylalanine closes a CDR3 of 15 amino acids. Of all the DNA, just the CDR3 is kept, 45 bases in frame from base 1. With regard to this clonotype: There is no known antigen for this receptor. No base-level quality is on record; no much larger clone is a single base apart.

Receptors were amplified or captured by 5' RACE. A second PCR of roughly 7 to 11 cycles was run with a J-beta primer mix and a sample-barcoded 5' primer. A unique molecular identifier was introduced onto each TCR beta cDNA molecule by a template-switch 5' adaptor carrying 12 random nucleotides. Each sample yielded at least 2.5 million CDR3-containing paired-end reads. First-strand cDNA synthesis was performed from all RNA using the Mint cDNA synthesis kit, with priming by a TRBC-specific oligonucleotide. Following uracil-DNA glycosylase treatment, all cDNA underwent a first 18-cycle PCR with the universal primers M1SS and BC2_uni_R. In the authors' own workflow: For normalization, 1 million high-quality reads were randomly selected from each sample, with every read carrying a distinct molecular identifier. Instead of being binned into consensus sequences, reads with shared molecular identifiers were discarded. MiTCR, with a Q25 quality threshold and the strictest error-elimination algorithm, was used for CDR3 identification, clonotype clustering and error correction. Lower-bound total TCR beta diversity was estimated with a nonparametric unseen species model using Euler transformation. TCRdb reprocessing: public reads trimmed at Q25 with fastp, clones called with MiXCR, in-frame beta chains kept. Here each entry gathers all rows of one CDR3 protein and keeps the most common genes and DNA. The V and J calls follow TCRdb's processing rather than the paper's. This sample comprises approximately 1,700,000 distinct CDR3 sequences, roughly two fifths of them detected only once. The ten largest account for 20% to 25% of the sample.

Donors were roughly 40 systemically healthy Caucasian individuals from Russia aged roughly 6 to 90 years. Ten milliliters of peripheral blood were collected from each donor into EDTA-treated Vacutainer tubes. Ficoll-Paque density-gradient centrifugation was used to isolate PBMCs, with at least 7 million obtained per sample. Total RNA was extracted from PBMCs with Trizol reagent, with at least 5 micrograms obtained per sample. Naive CD45RAhigh/CD27high T cell percentages were measured by flow cytometry on a PBMC aliquot from every donor. In this chain, TRBV7-2 is recombined with TRBJ2-3, and TRBD1 aligns with 8 junction nucleotides. Sequenced sample: blood. The clonotype originates from a human donor in good health. The DNA sequence reads TGTGCCAGCAGCTTGTCTGGGACAGGAGCCAATTCGCAGTATTTT. It specifies CASSLSGTGANSQYF.